Listed here is a single TCR beta chain. Its matching antigen is unknown. These data come from a study of shared clonotypes between healthy human individuals. Findings and limits, study-wide: Generation of non-shared clonotypes was less probable than generation of clonotypes shared by all four donors.

Per germline, CDR1 SGDLS and CDR2 YYNGEE. J lost 4 bases, V lost 3 bases, and 8 bases had no gene match. There are 15 residues in the CDR3. Sequenced by immunoSEQ multiplex PCR; TCRdb stores in-frame clones only, minus some. Of more than 1.2 million clones listed, approximately 98.5% are singletons. The sequence came from a man younger than 40 in good health. Sequenced: naive CD4+ T cells sorted from blood. Subset meaning: CD45RA+ positively selected. V and J are TRBV9 and TRBJ2-7, with 9 bases matching TRBD2. The CDR3 loop is CASSAPGAGGYEQYF. CDR3 bases: TGTGCCAGCAGCGCGCCCGGGGCGGGAGGGTACGAGCAGTACTTC.